This paragraph covers one TCR beta chain sequence. Its antigen remains unidentified. The sample belongs to a study of blood T cells in healthy people across ages. General study results and limits: PBMCs were not sorted, which prevented a conclusive comparison of naive versus antigen-experienced cells.

This CDR3 has 13 amino acids. V was pared by 9 bases and J by 4 bases, with 15 bases between. Then a second PCR, running about 7 to 11 cycles, was carried out with a sample-barcoded 5' primer and a J-beta primer mix. TCRdb analysed the 5' RACE reads with MiXCR anew, one entry per CDR3 protein. This sample has over 1.5 million distinct CDR3 sequences; about 50% occur once, and the top ten carry 2.1%. The source is a woman aged 40 to 50 in good health. What was sequenced was blood. The gene calls are TRBV12-3 or TRBV12-4 and TRBJ1-2; possibly TRBD1 for D (5 bases). CDR3 nucleotides: TGTGCCAGTGATAGGGGCGGGGGCTATGGCTACACCTTC. Translated, it gives CASDRGGGYGYTF.